Reported below is one T cell receptor (beta chain). The sample comes from a study of T cell changes during pregnancy in multiple sclerosis. Clones were sequenced by immunoSEQ multiplex PCR, and TCRdb holds only the in-frame ones, with some missing. Counted here are some 100,000 clones, about 90% occurring once; the ten biggest clones make up approximately 3.4%. Trimming left V 4 bases short and J 0 bases short, with 13 bases between. CDR3 length: 15 amino acids. CDR1 and CDR2 from the germline V gene are SGHVS and FQNEAQ. The chain has TRBV7-8 and TRBJ2-7, with D possibly matching TRBD2 (6 bases). Source: peripheral blood, taken in the second trimester of pregnancy. The TCR comes from a female donor with multiple sclerosis, enrolled in a pregnancy study. CDR3 nucleotides: TGTGCCAGCAGCTACGAGGACGGGAGCTCCTACGAGCAGTACTTC. This gives the protein CASSYEDGSSYEQYF.